A single sample is the source of the 23 T cell receptor beta chains below, sequenced in a study of blood T cell repertoires in COVID-19. Profiling relied on immunoSEQ multiplex PCR, and the TCRdb table lists in-frame clones only, not all of them. This sample has fewer than 300,000 clones, with about 91% found just once. Sequenced sample: peripheral blood. The origin of the receptors is a person under 35 with COVID-19, enrolled during active disease.

CDR3 nucleotide sequence: TGTGCCACCAGTGATTTGGTACAGCTACCCGTGGAGACCCAGTACTTC. Translation: CATSDLVQLPVETQYF. J is TRBJ2-5 and V is TRBV24-1, with D hard to call. Germline V gene lookup returns CDR1 KGHDR and CDR2 SFDVKD. The CDR3 totals 16 residues. V lost 0 bases and J lost 5, with 15 bases in between.

J is TRBJ2-7 and V is TRBV6-2 or TRBV6-3, with D perhaps TRBD1 (6 bases). V shed 6 bases and J shed 4 bases, with 16 bases lying between them. The CDR3 loop spans 14 amino acids. Germline lookup yields CDR1 MNHEY and CDR2 SVGEGT. The CDR3, as DNA: TGTGCCAGCAGCCTACAGGGTGCATCATACGAGCAGTACTTC. This encodes CASSLQGASYEQYF.

This clone was observed a few times. The chain recombines TRBV5-6 with TRBJ1-1; TRBD1 agrees at 7 bases. The CDR3 consists of 14 residues. V was pared by 0 bases and J by 6 bases, with 5 bases of the junction left unmatched. Germline-derived CDR1 and CDR2 are SGHDT and YYEEEE. In nucleotides, the CDR3 is TGTGCCAGCAGCTTGGTTATGGGACAGTCTGAAGCTTTCTTT. This codes for CASSLVMGQSEAFF.

The V call is TRBV24-1, the J call TRBJ2-5, with TRBD2 identical over 9 bases. The germline CDR1 and CDR2 sequences are KGHDR and SFDVKD. V dropped 2 bases and J dropped 1; count of bases not matched to a gene: 4. This CDR3 comprises 16 residues. The CDR3: CATSDYGREGQETQYF. CDR3 coding DNA: TGTGCCACCAGTGATTATGGGCGGGAGGGCCAAGAGACCCAGTACTTC.

CDR3 sequence (DNA): TGTGCCAGCAGCTCCTCCGTAGGACAAAGAACTAATGAAAAACTGTTTTTT. Protein product: CASSSSVGQRTNEKLFF. V usage is TRBV7-3 and J usage is TRBJ1-4; a weak D match, TRBD1 (5 bases). V was pared by 4 bases and J by 1 base, with 16 bases between. This CDR3 contains 17 residues. Germline lookup yields CDR1 SGHTA and CDR2 FQGTGA. The entire variable domain, with the rest obtained from reference TRBV7-3 and TRBJ1-4, is as follows: GAGVSQTPSNKVTEKGKYVELRCDPISGHTALYWYRQSLGQGPEFLIYFQGTGAADDSGLPNDRFFAVRPEGSVSTLKIQRTERGDSAVYLCASSSSVGQRTNEKLFFGSGTQLSVL.

The chain uses TRBV6-2 or TRBV6-3 and TRBJ2-2, with a tentative D call TRBD2 (5 bases). The CDR3 is 13 amino acids. V shed 2 bases and J shed 7 bases, with 8 bases lying between them. Germline CDR1 reads MNHEY; CDR2 reads SVGEGT. The CDR3 DNA is TGTGCCAGCAGTTACAAGAGCGGCGGGGAGCTGTTTTTT. Encoded protein: CASSYKSGGELFF.

The J gene is TRBJ2-3, the V gene TRBV25-1, with unresolved D. V was cut by 3 bases and J by 8 bases, with 6 bases left in between. CDR3 length: 11 amino acids. In germline, CDR1 is MGHDK, CDR2 SYGVNS. CDR3 bases: TGTGCCAGCAGTGACCCTACTACGCAGTATTTT. Translated, it gives CASSDPTTQYF.

This clone was seen a few times. This chain links TRBV6-1 with TRBJ1-2; 8 positions agree with TRBD1. CDR3 length: 16 amino acids. V gave up 2 bases and J gave up 5 bases; unmatched junction bases: 10. Germline CDR1 MNHNS, CDR2 SASEGT. The CDR3 region is CASSERGDRGLYGYTF. The CDR3 DNA is TGTGCCAGCAGTGAAAGGGGAGACAGGGGACTGTATGGCTACACCTTC.

The chain employs TRBV13 and TRBJ2-1, with D unresolved. This CDR3 region has 16 residues. The V gene lost 2 bases and the J gene lost 0 bases, with 11 bases spanning the gap. The V gene's germline CDR1 is PRHDT and CDR2 FYEKMQ (reference sequence). The CDR3 sequence is CASSLPSQSSYNEQFF. DNA of the CDR3: TGTGCCAGCAGCTTACCGAGCCAAAGCTCCTACAATGAGCAGTTCTTC. The full variable domain, rest sourced from reference TRBV13 and TRBJ2-1, is AAGVIQSPRHLIKEKRETATLKCYPIPRHDTVYWYQQGPGQDPQFLISFYEKMQSDKGSIPDRFSAQQFSDYHSELNMSSLELGDSALYFCASSLPSQSSYNEQFFGPGTRLTVL.

The chain joins TRBV19 to TRBJ2-1; D gene unclear. This CDR3 has 14 residues. Germline CDR1 and CDR2: LNHDA and SQIVND (reference sequence). Trimming left V 5 bases short and J 0 bases short, with 8 bases between. CDR3 amino acids: CASSPLNSYNEQFF. CDR3 sequence (DNA): TGTGCCAGTAGTCCGTTAAACTCCTACAATGAGCAGTTCTTC.

V gene TRBV7-8 combines with J gene TRBJ1-6; D possibly corresponds to TRBD1 (5 bases). Germline values: CDR1 SGHVS, CDR2 FQNEAQ. The CDR3 contains 15 residues. The V end lost 5 bases, the J end lost 10 bases, and 18 bases lay between the germline ends. The DNA of the CDR3 is TGTGCCAGCAGCCAGGAATTAGGAGGGGAATCACCCCTCCACTTT. Translated: CASSQELGGESPLHF.

The chain employs TRBV10-1 and TRBJ2-2; D ambiguous. V lost 0 bases and J lost 4, with 9 bases in between. Germline CDR1 is WNHNN and CDR2 is SYGVQD (reference sequence). This CDR3 has 15 amino acids. CDR3 DNA: TGCGCCAGCAGTGAGTCGGTGGGCCTCACCGGGGAGCTGTTTTTT. Translating gives CASSESVGLTGELFF.

The genes are TRBV5-5 and TRBJ2-4; 10 bases match TRBD2. CDR1 is SGHKS and CDR2 is YYEKEE in the germline V gene (reference sequence). V dropped 5 bases and J dropped 8; count of bases not matched to a gene: 13. The CDR3 is 16 amino acids. This chain's CDR3 is CASSREIGSGRHIQYF. For the CDR3, the DNA is TGTGCCAGCAGTCGGGAAATCGGTAGCGGGAGGCACATTCAGTACTTC.

This rearrangement joins TRBV5-1 to TRBJ1-4, with TRBD1 matching over 8 bases. The junction had 13 bases not matched to a gene; V was cut back by 1 base and J by 8 bases. This CDR3 has 17 amino acids. The germline V gene has CDR1 SGHRS and CDR2 YFSETQ. This CDR3 is CASSLRNRGTGREKLFF. The CDR3 region has the DNA TGCGCCAGCAGCTTGAGAAACAGAGGGACAGGTCGGGAAAAACTGTTTTTT.

The chain uses TRBV19 and TRBJ1-2; D not resolved. CDR1 is LNHDA, CDR2 SQIVND, per germline (reference sequence). The V gene lost 10 bases and the J gene lost 4 bases, with 10 bases spanning the gap. The CDR3 covers 11 residues. The CDR3 here is CAIGGVYGYTF. CDR3 nucleotide sequence: TGTGCCATAGGCGGGGTCTATGGCTACACCTTC.

This rearrangement joins TRBV27 to TRBJ2-5; 11 nucleotides match TRBD2. Trimming took 0 bases from V and 5 from J; bases not matched to a gene: 5. The CDR3 runs to 16 residues. Per germline, CDR1 MNHEY and CDR2 SMNVEV (reference sequence). CDR3 region: CASSLSTSGSWETQYF. As DNA, the CDR3 is TGTGCCAGCAGTTTATCTACTAGCGGGAGTTGGGAGACCCAGTACTTC.

The V and J genes are TRBV12-5 and TRBJ2-5; D not resolved. The CDR3 length is 12 residues. CDR1 and CDR2 from the germline V gene are LGHNT and FRNRAP. Trimming pared 5 bases from V and 5 bases from J, leaving 9 bases between. For the CDR3, the DNA is TGTGCTAGTGGTACATATCCGGAGACCCAGTACTTC. This codes for CASGTYPETQYF.

V usage is TRBV14 and J usage is TRBJ1-3; D call uncertain. Germline CDR1 is SGHDN and CDR2 is FVKESK. The CDR3 loop spans 15 amino acids. Trimming removed 3 bases from V and 1 base from J, with 10 bases in between. CDR3 sequence: CASSQMRGSGNTIYF. The DNA of the CDR3 is TGTGCCAGCAGCCAGATGCGAGGGTCTGGAAACACCATATATTTT.

This sequence joins TRBV28 and TRBJ1-1, with TRBD1 as a possible D gene (5 bases). The V gene's germline CDR1 is MDHEN and CDR2 SYDVKM. The CDR3 consists of 15 residues. The germline V and J ends were trimmed by 4 bases and 3 bases, with 15 bases remaining between them. CDR3 sequence (DNA): TGTGCCAGCAGTTATCGCAGGGTTGTGGACACTGAAGCTTTCTTT. Translating it yields CASSYRRVVDTEAFF.

The chain employs TRBV19 and TRBJ1-1; D is perhaps TRBD1 (6 bases). The ends were cut back, 6 bases at V and 0 bases at J, with 11 bases in the middle. Germline V gene data show CDR1 as LNHDA and CDR2 as SQIVND (reference sequence). CDR3 length equals 14 residues. Here the CDR3 reads CASRTGYLNTEAFF. The CDR3 nucleotides read TGTGCCAGTAGGACAGGATATTTGAACACTGAAGCTTTCTTT. The full variable domain, its missing parts supplied by reference TRBV19 and TRBJ1-1, is DGGITQSPKYLFRKEGQNVTLSCEQNLNHDAMYWYRQDPGQGLRLIYYSQIVNDFQKGDIAEGYSVSREKKESFPLTVTSAQKNPTAFYLCASRTGYLNTEAFFGQGTRLTVV.

The chain combines TRBV4-1 with TRBJ1-1, with a tentative D call TRBD1 (5 bases). With 1 base removed from V and 5 bases from J, the gap between germline ends came to 11 bases. This CDR3 contains 14 residues. The germline gives CDR1 MGHRA, CDR2 YSYEKL. CDR3 coding DNA: TGCGCCAGCAGCCAAGGCAGGGTGGGGACTGAAGCTTTCTTT. Amino acids: CASSQGRVGTEAFF.

This rearrangement joins TRBV11-2 to TRBJ2-5; TRBD1 aligns across 12 bases. This CDR3 has 17 residues. Germline V gene sequence: CDR1 SGHAT, CDR2 FQNNGV. The trim removed 3 bases at V and 7 bases at J, leaving 12 bases unmatched. CDR3 in amino acids: CASSLIGEGQGAVTQYF. CDR3 bases: TGTGCCAGCAGCTTGATAGGGGAGGGACAGGGGGCAGTGACCCAGTACTTC.

The chain is built from TRBV6-2 or TRBV6-3 and TRBJ2-2; tentative D call: TRBD1 (5 bases). This CDR3 spans 13 amino acids. CDR1 MNHEY and CDR2 SVGEGT come from the germline V gene. V was shortened by 6 bases and J by 6 bases, with 11 bases between the two germline ends. CDR3 protein: CASSPQGAGELFF. CDR3 nucleotide sequence: TGTGCCAGCAGCCCGCAGGGCGCCGGGGAGCTGTTTTTT.